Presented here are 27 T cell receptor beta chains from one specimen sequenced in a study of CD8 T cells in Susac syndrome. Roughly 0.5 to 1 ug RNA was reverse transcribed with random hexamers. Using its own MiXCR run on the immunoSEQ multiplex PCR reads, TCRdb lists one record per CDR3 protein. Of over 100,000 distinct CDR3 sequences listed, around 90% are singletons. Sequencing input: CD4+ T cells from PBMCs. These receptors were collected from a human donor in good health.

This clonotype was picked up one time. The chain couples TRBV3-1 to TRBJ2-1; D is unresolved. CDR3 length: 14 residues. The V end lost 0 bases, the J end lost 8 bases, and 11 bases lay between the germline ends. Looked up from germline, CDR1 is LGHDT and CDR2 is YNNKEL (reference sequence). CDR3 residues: CASSQDPGSDEQFF. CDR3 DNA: TGTGCCAGCAGCCAAGATCCCGGATCTGATGAGCAGTTCTTC.

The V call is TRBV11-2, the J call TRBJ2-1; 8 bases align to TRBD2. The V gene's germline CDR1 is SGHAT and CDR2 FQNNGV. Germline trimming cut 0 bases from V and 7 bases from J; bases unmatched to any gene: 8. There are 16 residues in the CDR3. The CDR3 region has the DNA TGTGCCAGCAGCTTAGAAGGGCGGGGGGCCCGAAATGAGCAGTTCTTC. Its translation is CASSLEGRGARNEQFF. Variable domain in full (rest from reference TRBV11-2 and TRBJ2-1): EAGVAQSPRYKIIEKRQSVAFWCNPISGHATLYWYQQILGQGPKLLIQFQNNGVVDDSQLPKDRFSAERLKGVDSTLKIQPAKLEDSAVYLCASSLEGRGARNEQFFGPGTRLTVL.

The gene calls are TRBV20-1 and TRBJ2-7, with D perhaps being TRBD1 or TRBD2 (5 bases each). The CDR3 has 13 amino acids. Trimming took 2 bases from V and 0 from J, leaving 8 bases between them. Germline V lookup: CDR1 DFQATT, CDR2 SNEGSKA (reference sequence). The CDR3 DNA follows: TGCAGTGCTAGAAGTGGGGGCTCCTACGAGCAGTACTTC. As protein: CSARSGGSYEQYF.

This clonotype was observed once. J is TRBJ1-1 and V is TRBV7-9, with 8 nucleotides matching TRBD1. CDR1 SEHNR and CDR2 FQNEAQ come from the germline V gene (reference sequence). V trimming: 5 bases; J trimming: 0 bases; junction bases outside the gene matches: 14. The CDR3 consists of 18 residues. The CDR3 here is CASSRHLQGDTMNTEAFF. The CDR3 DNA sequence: TGTGCCAGCAGCAGGCATTTACAGGGGGACACCATGAACACTGAAGCTTTCTTT.

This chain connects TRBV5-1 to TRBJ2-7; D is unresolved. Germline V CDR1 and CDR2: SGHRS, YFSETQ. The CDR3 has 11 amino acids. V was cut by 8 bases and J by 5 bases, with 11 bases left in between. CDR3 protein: CASSIRNEQYF. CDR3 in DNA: TGCGCCAGTAGTATTAGGAACGAGCAGTACTTC.

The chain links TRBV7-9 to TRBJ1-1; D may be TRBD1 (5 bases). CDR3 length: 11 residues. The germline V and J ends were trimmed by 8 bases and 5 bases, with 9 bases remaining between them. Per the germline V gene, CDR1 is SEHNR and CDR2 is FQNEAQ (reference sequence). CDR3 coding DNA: TGTGCCAGCGGGGCCGGTACTGAAGCTTTCTTT. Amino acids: CASGAGTEAFF.

The CDR3 sequence: CASSPSGRVGEQYF. CDR3 nucleotides: TGTGCCAGCAGCCCGAGCGGGAGAGTAGGCGAGCAGTACTTC. The rearrangement links TRBV12-3 or TRBV12-4 to TRBJ2-7, with 8 bases identical to TRBD2. Losses at the gene ends were 6 bases for V and 6 bases for J; bases not matched to a gene: 10. The CDR3 has 14 amino acids.

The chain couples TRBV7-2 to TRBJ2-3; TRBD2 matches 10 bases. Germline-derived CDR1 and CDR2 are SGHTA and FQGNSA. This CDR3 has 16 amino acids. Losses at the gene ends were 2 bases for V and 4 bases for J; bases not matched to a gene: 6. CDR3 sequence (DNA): TGTGCCAGCAGCTTAAGCGGGGGGGCCGTGGCAGATACGCAGTATTTT. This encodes CASSLSGGAVADTQYF.

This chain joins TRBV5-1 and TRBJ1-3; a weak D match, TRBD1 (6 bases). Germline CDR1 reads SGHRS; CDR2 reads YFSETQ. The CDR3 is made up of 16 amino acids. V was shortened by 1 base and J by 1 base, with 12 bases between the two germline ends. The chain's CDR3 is CASSLMTQGSGNTIYF. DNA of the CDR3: TGCGCCAGCAGCTTGATGACACAGGGTTCTGGAAACACCATATATTTT. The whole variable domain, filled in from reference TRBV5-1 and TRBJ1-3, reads KAGVTQTPRYLIKTRGQQVTLSCSPISGHRSVSWYQQTPGQGLQFLFEYFSETQRNKGNFPGRFSGRQFSNSRSEMNVSTLELGDSALYLCASSLMTQGSGNTIYFGEGSWLTVV.

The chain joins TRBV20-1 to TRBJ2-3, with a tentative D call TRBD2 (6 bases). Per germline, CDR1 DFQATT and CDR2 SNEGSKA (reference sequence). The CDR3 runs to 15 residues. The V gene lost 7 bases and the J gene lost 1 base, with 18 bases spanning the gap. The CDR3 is CSVPTGVGGTDTQYF. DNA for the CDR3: TGCAGTGTCCCGACGGGGGTGGGGGGCACAGATACGCAGTATTTT.

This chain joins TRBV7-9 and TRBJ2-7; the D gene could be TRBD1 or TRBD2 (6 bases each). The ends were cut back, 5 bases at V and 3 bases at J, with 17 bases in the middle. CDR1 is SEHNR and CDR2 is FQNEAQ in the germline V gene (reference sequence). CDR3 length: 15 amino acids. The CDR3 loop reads CASSQWQEGVYEQYF. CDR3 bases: TGTGCCAGCAGCCAGTGGCAGGAGGGGGTCTACGAGCAGTACTTC.

CDR3 bases: TGTGCCAGCAGCTTCCCCTCCTACGAGCAGTACTTC. Translated: CASSFPSYEQYF. The chain employs TRBV7-2 and TRBJ2-7, with D unclear. Trimming took off 3 bases at V and 0 bases at J, with 3 bases between the two ends. Per germline, CDR1 SGHTA and CDR2 FQGNSA. The CDR3 length is 12 residues.

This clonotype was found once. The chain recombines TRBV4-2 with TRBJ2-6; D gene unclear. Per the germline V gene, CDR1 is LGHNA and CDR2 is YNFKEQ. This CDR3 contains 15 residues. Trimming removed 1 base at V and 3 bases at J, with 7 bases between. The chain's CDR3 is CASSQGRVGANVLTF. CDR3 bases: TGTGCCAGCAGCCAAGGAAGGGTTGGGGCCAACGTCCTGACTTTC.

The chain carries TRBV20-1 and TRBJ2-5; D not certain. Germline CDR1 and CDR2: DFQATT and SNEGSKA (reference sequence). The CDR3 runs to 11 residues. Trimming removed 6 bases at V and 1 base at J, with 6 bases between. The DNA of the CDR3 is TGCAGTGCATTCGGCCAAGAGACCCAGTACTTC. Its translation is CSAFGQETQYF.

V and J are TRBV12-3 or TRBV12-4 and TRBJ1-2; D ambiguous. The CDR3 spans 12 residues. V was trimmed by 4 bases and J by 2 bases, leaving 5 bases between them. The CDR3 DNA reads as TGTGCCAGCAGTTCGGTCAACTATGGCTACACCTTC. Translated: CASSSVNYGYTF.

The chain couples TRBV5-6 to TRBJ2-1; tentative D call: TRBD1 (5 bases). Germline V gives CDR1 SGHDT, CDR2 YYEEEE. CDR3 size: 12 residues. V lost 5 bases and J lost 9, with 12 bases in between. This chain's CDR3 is CASSSRGTEQFF. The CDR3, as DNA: TGTGCCAGCAGTTCTAGGGGTACTGAGCAGTTCTTC.

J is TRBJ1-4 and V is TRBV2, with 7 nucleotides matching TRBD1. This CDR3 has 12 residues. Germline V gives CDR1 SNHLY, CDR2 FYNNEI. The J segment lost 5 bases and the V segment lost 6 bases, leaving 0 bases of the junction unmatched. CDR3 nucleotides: TGTGCCAGCAGACAGGGGAATGAAAAACTGTTTTTT. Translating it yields CASRQGNEKLFF.

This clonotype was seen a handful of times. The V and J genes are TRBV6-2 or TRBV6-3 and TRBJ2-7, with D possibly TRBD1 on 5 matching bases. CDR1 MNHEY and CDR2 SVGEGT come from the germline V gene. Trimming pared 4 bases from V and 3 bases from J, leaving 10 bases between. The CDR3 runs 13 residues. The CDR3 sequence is CASSWGSNYEQYF. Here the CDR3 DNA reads TGTGCCAGCAGTTGGGGCTCAAACTACGAGCAGTACTTC.

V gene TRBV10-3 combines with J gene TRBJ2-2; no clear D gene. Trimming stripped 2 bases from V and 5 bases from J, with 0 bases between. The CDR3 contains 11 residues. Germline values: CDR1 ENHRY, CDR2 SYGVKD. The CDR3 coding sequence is TGTGCCATCAGTGAGACCGGGGAGCTGTTTTTT. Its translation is CAISETGELFF.

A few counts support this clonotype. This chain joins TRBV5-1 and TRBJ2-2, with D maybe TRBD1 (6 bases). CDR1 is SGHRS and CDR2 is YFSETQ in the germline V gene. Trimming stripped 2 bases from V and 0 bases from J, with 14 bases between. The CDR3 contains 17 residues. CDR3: CASSFLQRGTNTGELFF. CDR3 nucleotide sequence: TGCGCCAGCAGCTTCCTTCAGAGGGGGACGAACACCGGGGAGCTGTTTTTT.

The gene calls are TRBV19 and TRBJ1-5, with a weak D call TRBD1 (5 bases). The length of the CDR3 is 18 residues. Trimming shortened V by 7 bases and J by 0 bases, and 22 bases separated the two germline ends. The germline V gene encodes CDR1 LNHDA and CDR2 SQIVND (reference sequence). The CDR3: CASNLRSGIGYSNQPQHF. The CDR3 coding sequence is TGTGCCAGTAACCTCCGATCAGGGATAGGATATAGCAATCAGCCCCAGCATTTT.

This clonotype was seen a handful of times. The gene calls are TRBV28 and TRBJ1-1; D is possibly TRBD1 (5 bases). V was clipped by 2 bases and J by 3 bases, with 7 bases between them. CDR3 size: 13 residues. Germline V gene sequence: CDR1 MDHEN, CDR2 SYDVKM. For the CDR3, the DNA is TGTGCCAGCAGTTTACCGGGGGACACTGAAGCTTTCTTT. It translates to CASSLPGDTEAFF. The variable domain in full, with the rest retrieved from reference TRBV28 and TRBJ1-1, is DVKVTQSSRYLVKRTGEKVFLECVQDMDHENMFWYRQDPGLGLRLIYFSYDVKMKEKGDIPEGYSVSREKKERFSLILESASTNQTSMYLCASSLPGDTEAFFGQGTRLTVV.

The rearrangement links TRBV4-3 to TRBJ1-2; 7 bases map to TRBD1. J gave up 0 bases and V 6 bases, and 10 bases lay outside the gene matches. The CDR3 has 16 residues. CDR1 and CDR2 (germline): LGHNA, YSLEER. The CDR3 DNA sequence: TGCGCCAGCAGGACCACAGGGGACGGGGCTAACTATGGCTACACCTTC. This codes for CASRTTGDGANYGYTF.

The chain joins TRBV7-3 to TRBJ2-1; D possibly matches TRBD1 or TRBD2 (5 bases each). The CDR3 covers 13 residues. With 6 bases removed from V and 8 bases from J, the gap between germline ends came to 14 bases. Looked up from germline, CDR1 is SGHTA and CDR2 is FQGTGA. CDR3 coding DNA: TGTGCCAGCAGTACCGGGGCTTCCTATGAGCAGTTCTTC. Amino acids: CASSTGASYEQFF.

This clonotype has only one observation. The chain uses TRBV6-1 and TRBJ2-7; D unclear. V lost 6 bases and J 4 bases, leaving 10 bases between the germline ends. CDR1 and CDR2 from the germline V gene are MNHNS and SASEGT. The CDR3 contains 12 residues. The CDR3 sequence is CASRQPPYEQYF. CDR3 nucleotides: TGTGCCAGCAGACAGCCGCCGTACGAGCAGTACTTC.

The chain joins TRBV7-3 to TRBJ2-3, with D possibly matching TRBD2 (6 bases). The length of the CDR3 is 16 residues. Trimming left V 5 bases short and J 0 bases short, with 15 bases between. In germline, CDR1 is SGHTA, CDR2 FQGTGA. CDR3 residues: CASSPGTGSSTDTQYF. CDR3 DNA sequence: TGTGCCAGCAGCCCCGGGACTGGCAGTAGCACAGATACGCAGTATTTT.

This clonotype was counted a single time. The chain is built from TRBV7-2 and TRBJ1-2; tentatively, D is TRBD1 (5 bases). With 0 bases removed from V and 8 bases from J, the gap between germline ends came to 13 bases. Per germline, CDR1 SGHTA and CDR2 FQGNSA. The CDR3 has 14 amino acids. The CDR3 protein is CASSLAGGGLGYTF. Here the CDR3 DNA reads TGTGCCAGCAGCTTAGCGGGTGGGGGATTAGGCTACACCTTC.